These T cell receptor beta chains were read from a single sample in a study of technical replicates of blood from a handful of donors. The repertoire was sequenced with immunoSEQ multiplex PCR; TCRdb's copy has only in-frame clones and lacks some. The table records 55,000 to 60,000 clones, just over 90% of them present only once. Sequencing input: PBMCs. The receptors stem from a human donor in good health. Some clones in this sample may be carry-over from other donors' samples. Each CDR3 is given with its conserved first and last residue. A D gene is named only where the DNA matches it firmly. Clone size appears in some rows only: once, few, many, or a class for an expanded clone.

J gene	V gene	D gene	clone size	CDR3 DNA	CDR3 protein
TRBJ1-5	TRBV6-9	TRBD1	NA	TGTGCCAGCAGTTACTACGGACAGGGTAGTCAGCCCCAGCATTTT	CASSYYGQGSQPQHF
TRBJ2-3	TRBV9	TRBD2	NA	TGTGCCAGCAGCGTAGCTTTTAGTAGCGGGGTTAGCACAGATACGCAGTATTTT	CASSVAFSSGVSTDTQYF
TRBJ2-7	TRBV6-1	NA	NA	TGTGCCAGCAGTGAAGAAGGGGGGGGGCCTTACGAGCAGTACTTC	CASSEEGGGPYEQYF
TRBJ1-1	TRBV19	NA	NA	TGTGCCAGTAGTAGTGTTTCGGGACTTGAAGCTTTCTTT	CASSSVSGLEAFF
TRBJ2-1	TRBV7-9	NA	NA	TGTGCCAGCAGCTTAGGGACAGTACTCAATGAGCAGTTCTTC	CASSLGTVLNEQFF
TRBJ1-2	TRBV7-2	NA	NA	TGTGCCAGCAGCTTAGGGTCAGGAAGAGCTAACTATGGCTACACCTTC	CASSLGSGRANYGYTF
TRBJ1-6	TRBV6-6	NA	NA	TGTGCCAGCAGTTACGAGGGAACCTCCTATAATTCACCCCTCCACTTT	CASSYEGTSYNSPLHF
TRBJ2-7	TRBV10-3	NA	NA	TGTGCCATCAGTGAGTACAGACCGCCGAGCTCCTACGAGCAGTACTTC	CAISEYRPPSSYEQYF
TRBJ1-6	TRBV5-8	TRBD1	NA	TGTGCCAGCAGCCGCCGGGACAGGGATAATTCACCCCTCCACTTT	CASSRRDRDNSPLHF
TRBJ2-1	TRBV29-1	TRBD1	NA	TGCAGCGTCGATTCCGACAGGGGAACGTTCTTC	CSVDSDRGTFF
TRBJ1-2	TRBV30	NA	NA	TGTGCCTGGAGTGTGGGGGCCGGCTACACCTTC	CAWSVGAGYTF
TRBJ1-2	TRBV7-2	NA	many	TGTGCCAGCACCAAGGGGGTCTATGGCTACACCTTC	CASTKGVYGYTF
TRBJ2-1	TRBV4-1	TRBD2	NA	TGCGCCAGCAGCCGAGAACTAGCGGGGGGCTACAATGAGCAGTTCTTC	CASSRELAGGYNEQFF
TRBJ2-7	TRBV27	TRBD2	NA	TGTGCCAGCAGTTTAAGCGGGGGGGCCCCCTACGAGCAGTACTTC	CASSLSGGAPYEQYF
TRBJ2-1	TRBV4-3	NA	NA	TGCGCCAGCAGCCAACTACAGGGAAGGGACAATGAGCAGTTCTTC	CASSQLQGRDNEQFF
TRBJ2-1	TRBV2	TRBD2	NA	TGTGCCAGCAGGGGAGCCTTGGGCGGGGGGGCGGGCAATGAGCAGTTCTTC	CASRGALGGGAGNEQFF
TRBJ1-1	TRBV6-1	NA	NA	TGTGCCAGCAGTGAACAGGGATACACTGAAGCTTTCTTT	CASSEQGYTEAFF
TRBJ2-7	TRBV7-3	NA	NA	TGTGCCAGCAGCGGGGGGTCCGCGGAGCAGTACTTC	CASSGGSAEQYF
TRBJ2-7	TRBV23-1	NA	NA	TGCGCCAGCAGTCCTCCGACAGGAACCTACGAGCAGTACTTC	CASSPPTGTYEQYF
TRBJ2-7	TRBV27	NA	NA	TGTGCCAGCAGTCCTAGGGGGGGATCCTACGAGCAGTACTTC	CASSPRGGSYEQYF
TRBJ2-1	TRBV4-3	TRBD2	NA	TGCGCCAGCAGCCAAGATCGACTAGCGGGGGGCAATGAGCAGTTCTTC	CASSQDRLAGGNEQFF
TRBJ2-7	TRBV7-3	TRBD2	NA	TGTGCCAGCAGCTGGATTTTGGGGGGGGACTACGAGCAGTACTTC	CASSWILGGDYEQYF
TRBJ2-3	TRBV5-1	TRBD1	few	TGCGCCAGCAGCACCGGACAGGGGGGCACAGATACGCAGTATTTT	CASSTGQGGTDTQYF
TRBJ1-2	TRBV5-6	NA	NA	TGTGCCAGCAGCTTCGTTTCCAGCGTTAACTATGGCTACACCTTC	CASSFVSSVNYGYTF
TRBJ2-5	TRBV7-3	NA	NA	TGTGCCAGCAGCCGAACGGAGGGGGAGACCCAGTACTTC	CASSRTEGETQYF
TRBJ1-1	TRBV19	NA	once	TGTGCCAGTAGTATCTTAAGGGGGTCGGACACTGAAGCTTTCTTT	CASSILRGSDTEAFF
TRBJ2-5	TRBV5-6	NA	NA	TGTGCCAGCAGCTTGGGACAGGCGAAGACCCAGTACTTC	CASSLGQAKTQYF
TRBJ1-4	TRBV19	NA	NA	TGTGCCAGTAGTATAGTAGAAGCGAATGAAAAACTGTTTTTT	CASSIVEANEKLFF
TRBJ2-7	TRBV10-1	NA	once	TGCGCCAGTGTCCCGCGGAAAATAACCGAGCAGTACTTC	CASVPRKITEQYF
TRBJ1-1	TRBV6-5	TRBD1	NA	TGTGCCAGCAGTCGCACCGACAGGGGAAACACTGAAGCTTTCTTT	CASSRTDRGNTEAFF
TRBJ2-3	TRBV29-1	TRBD1	NA	TGCAGCGCACGGACAGGGTTCACAGATACGCAGTATTTT	CSARTGFTDTQYF
TRBJ1-1	TRBV4-2	NA	NA	TGTGCCAGCAGCCAAGAGGCAGGGCGAGATACTGAAGCTTTCTTT	CASSQEAGRDTEAFF
TRBJ2-5	TRBV5-1	NA	NA	TGCGCCAGCAGCATGGGCCGGAGGGACGACCAAGAGACCCAGTACTTC	CASSMGRRDDQETQYF
TRBJ1-4	TRBV19	TRBD1	NA	TGTGCCAGTAGTATAGACGGACAGGGGGCAAAAAAACTGTTTTTT	CASSIDGQGAKKLFF